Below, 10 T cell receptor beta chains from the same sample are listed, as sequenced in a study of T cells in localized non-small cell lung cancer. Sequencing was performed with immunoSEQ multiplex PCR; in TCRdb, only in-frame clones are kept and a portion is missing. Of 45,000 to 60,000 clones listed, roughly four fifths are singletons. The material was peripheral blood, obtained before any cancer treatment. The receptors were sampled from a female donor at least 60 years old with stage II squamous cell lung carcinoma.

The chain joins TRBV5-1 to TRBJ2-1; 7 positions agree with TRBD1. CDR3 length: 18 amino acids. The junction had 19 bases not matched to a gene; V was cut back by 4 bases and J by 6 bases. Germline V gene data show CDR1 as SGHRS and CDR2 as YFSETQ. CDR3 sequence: CASSPTSTGKFWGNEQFF. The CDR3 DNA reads TGCGCCAGCAGCCCAACCTCGACAGGGAAATTTTGGGGCAATGAGCAGTTCTTC.

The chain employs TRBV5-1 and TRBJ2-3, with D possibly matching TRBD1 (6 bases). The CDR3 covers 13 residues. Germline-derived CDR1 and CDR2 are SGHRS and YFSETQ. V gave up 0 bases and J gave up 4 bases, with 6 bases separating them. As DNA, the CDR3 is TGCGCCAGCAGCTTGGGACAGGCAGATACGCAGTATTTT. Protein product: CASSLGQADTQYF.

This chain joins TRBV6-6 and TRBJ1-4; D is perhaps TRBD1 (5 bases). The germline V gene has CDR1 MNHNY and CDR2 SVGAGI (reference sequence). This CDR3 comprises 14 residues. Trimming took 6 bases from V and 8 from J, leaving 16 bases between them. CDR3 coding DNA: TGTGCCAGCAGCCTGACACAGGCTGGGGAAAAACTGTTTTTT. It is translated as CASSLTQAGEKLFF.

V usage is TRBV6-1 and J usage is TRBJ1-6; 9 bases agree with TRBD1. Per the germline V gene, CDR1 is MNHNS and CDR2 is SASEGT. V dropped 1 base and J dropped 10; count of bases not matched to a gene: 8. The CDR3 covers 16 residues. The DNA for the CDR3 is TGTGCCAGCAGTGAAGGCGCGGGACAGGGAGGCTCACCCCTCCACTTT. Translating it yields CASSEGAGQGGSPLHF.

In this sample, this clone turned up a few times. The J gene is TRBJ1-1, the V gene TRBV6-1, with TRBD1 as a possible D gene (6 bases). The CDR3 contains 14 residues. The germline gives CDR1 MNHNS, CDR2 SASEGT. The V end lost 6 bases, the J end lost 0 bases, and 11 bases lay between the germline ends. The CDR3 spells CASRRDTLNTEAFF. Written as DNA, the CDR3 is TGTGCCAGCAGACGGGACACCCTGAACACTGAAGCTTTCTTT.

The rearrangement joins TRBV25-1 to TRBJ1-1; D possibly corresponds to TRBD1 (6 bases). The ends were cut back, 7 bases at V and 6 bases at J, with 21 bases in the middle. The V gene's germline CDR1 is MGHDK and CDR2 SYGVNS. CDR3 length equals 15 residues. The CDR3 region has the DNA TGTGCCAGCAAGGGGCAGGGGAGCAGGGTCGCTGAAGCTTTCTTT. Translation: CASKGQGSRVAEAFF.

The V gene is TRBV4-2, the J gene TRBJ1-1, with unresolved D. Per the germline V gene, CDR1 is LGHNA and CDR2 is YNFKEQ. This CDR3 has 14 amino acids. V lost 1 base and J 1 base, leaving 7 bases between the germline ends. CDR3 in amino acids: CASSQGGENTEAFF. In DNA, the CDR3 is TGTGCCAGCAGCCAAGGGGGAGAGAACACTGAAGCTTTCTTT.

This chain's CDR3 is CASSRQEGMEAFF. In nucleotides, the CDR3 is TGTGCCAGTAGTCGACAGGAGGGGATGGAAGCTTTCTTT. This sequence joins TRBV19 and TRBJ1-1, with D perhaps TRBD1 (6 bases). V was clipped by 5 bases and J by 8 bases, with 15 bases between them. Germline V CDR1 and CDR2: LNHDA, SQIVND (reference sequence). The CDR3 sequence is 13 residues long.

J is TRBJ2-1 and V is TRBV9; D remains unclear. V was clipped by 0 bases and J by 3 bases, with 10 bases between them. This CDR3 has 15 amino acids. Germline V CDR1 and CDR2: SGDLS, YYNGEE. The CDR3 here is CASSVDSGSYNEQFF. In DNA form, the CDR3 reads TGTGCCAGCAGCGTAGATTCTGGCAGCTACAATGAGCAGTTCTTC.

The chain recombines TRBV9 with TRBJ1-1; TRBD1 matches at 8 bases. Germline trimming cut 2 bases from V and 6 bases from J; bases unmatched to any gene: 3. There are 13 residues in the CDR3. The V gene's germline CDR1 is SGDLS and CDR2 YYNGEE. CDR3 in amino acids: CASSVTGGAEAFF. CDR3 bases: TGTGCCAGCAGCGTTACAGGGGGGGCTGAAGCTTTCTTT.